This TCR beta chain was captured in a study of T cells in pancreatic ductal adenocarcinoma (dated by TCRdb to the late 2010s). For the wider study: Seeking insight into the adaptive T-cell response that arises naturally, the researchers examined how many CD8+ T cells infiltrated tumors of resected pancreatic ductal adenocarcinoma, where they sat, and what features they had, alongside the same properties of suppressive cells. Overall study outcomes, separate from this receptor: Because inoperable disease is present at presentation in most pancreatic cancer patients, the resected cohort was biased toward the minority with early-stage disease. No significant difference in T-cell clonality was found between tumor and blood, with mean clonality of approximately 0.1 in tumors and less than 0.075 in blood. Tumor versus blood clonality comparisons may be biased because tumors are enriched in CD45RO+ effector rather than naive T cells, biasing toward lower diversity. Blood samples had more total productive templates and 7 to 10-fold more unique clonotypes than tumor samples.

TCR beta CDR3 regions were amplified from genomic DNA using the immunoSEQ hsTCRB kit. An Illumina HiSeq system was used for high-throughput TRB CDR3 sequencing. On the authors' methods: The immunoSEQ software was used to analyze the sequencing reads, and any nonproductive sequences containing premature stops or frame-shifts were left out. Clonality of the repertoire was calculated as one minus the Shannon entropy normalized by log2 of the number of unique productive sequences. TCRdb retrieved this table from immuneACCESS and kept in-frame rearrangements only. Not all clones are present; in checked studies, unresolved V genes account for under half, and no reason is known for the remainder. The V and J calls and clone size are taken from that table; D and trimming were inferred from the DNA. In this sample the table shows some 20,000 clones, about 90% of which occur a single time. In total, the top ten clones hold almost 0.95% of the sample.

Deletion took 1 base off V and 2 bases off J, with a span of 11 bases between the germline ends. CDR1 and CDR2 (SEHNR, FQNEAQ) derive from the germline V gene (reference sequence). From cysteine to phenylalanine, the CDR3 is 15 amino acids long. The DNA shown is the 45-base CDR3, in frame from base 1. Pancreatic ductal adenocarcinoma patients who had undergone surgery without neoadjuvant therapy were selected. Peripheral blood was collected in heparin tubes, and PBMCs were then isolated from the blood with a histopaque density gradient and cryopreserved in around 9.2% DMSO. Using the DNeasy Blood and Tissue Kit along with Proteinase K and RNase treatment, genomic DNA was extracted from over 5 PBMC specimens and nine or ten flash-frozen tumor specimens. Note on this clone: The specificity of this receptor is unknown. It has no much larger one-base neighbor in the sample; base qualities were not kept.

The chain uses TRBV7-9 and TRBJ1-1; possibly the D gene is TRBD1, per 5 matching bases. This TCR was sampled from a human donor with pancreatic ductal adenocarcinoma. What was sequenced was PBMCs. The sequenced DNA is TGTGCCAGCAGCTTAGGGGGGGACCCAAACACTGAAGCTTTCTTT. This codes for CASSLGGDPNTEAFF.